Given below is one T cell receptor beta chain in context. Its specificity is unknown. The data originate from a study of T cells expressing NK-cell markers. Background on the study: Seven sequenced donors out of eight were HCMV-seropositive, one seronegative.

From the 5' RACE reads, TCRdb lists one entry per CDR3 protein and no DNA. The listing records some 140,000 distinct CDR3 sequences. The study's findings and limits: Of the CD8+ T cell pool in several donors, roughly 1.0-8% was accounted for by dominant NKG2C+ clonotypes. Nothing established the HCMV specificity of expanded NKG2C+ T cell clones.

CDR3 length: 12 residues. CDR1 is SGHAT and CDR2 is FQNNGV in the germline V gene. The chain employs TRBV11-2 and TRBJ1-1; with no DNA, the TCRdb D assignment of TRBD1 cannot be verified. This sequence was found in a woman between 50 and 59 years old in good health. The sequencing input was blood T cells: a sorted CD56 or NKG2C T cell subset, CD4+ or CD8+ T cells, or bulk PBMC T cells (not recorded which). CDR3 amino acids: CASSFGGTEAFF.